The next 17 T cell receptor beta chains were all read from a single sample in a study of response to subunit inactivated influenza vaccine (dated by TCRdb to between 2017 and 2018). Receptors were amplified or captured by RT-PCR. Instrument on record: Illumina HiSeq 2500. The raw public data were reprocessed by TCRdb itself: fastp quality trimming at Q25, MiXCR clonotype calling, in-frame beta chains only. Rows merge per CDR3 protein into single entries with the most common DNA and genes. In this sample the table shows around 180,000 distinct CDR3 sequences, about 9% of which occur a single time. The top ten clones comprise roughly 11% of the sample. The sequencing used non-naive T cells sorted from PBMCs, collected on the day of vaccination. The intended sense of this specimen's cell subset or site label: memory T cell fraction. The source is a man in his forties or fifties who received an inactivated influenza vaccine. Donor details come from another sample of the same person, matched by shared clones.

This clonotype appeared many times. V is TRBV7-2 and J is TRBJ1-1, with D possibly being TRBD1 (5 bases). The germline gives CDR1 SGHTA, CDR2 FQGNSA. V was cut by 4 bases and J by 2 bases, with 11 bases left in between. CDR3 length: 14 residues. CDR3 sequence reads: CASSSQGTNTEAFF. In DNA, the CDR3 is TGTGCCAGCAGCTCGCAGGGCACCAACACTGAAGCTTTCTTT.

This clonotype appeared many times. The chain recombines TRBV12-3 or TRBV12-4 with TRBJ1-1; TRBD1 might be the D (5 bases). The CDR3 consists of 12 residues. V gave up 3 bases and J gave up 10 bases, with 12 bases separating them. CDR3 amino acids: CASSFPGLGAFF. The CDR3 region has the DNA TGTGCCAGCAGTTTCCCAGGGTTGGGAGCTTTCTTT.

This clonotype appeared a few times. The chain recombines TRBV9 with TRBJ1-4; D remains unclear. V shed 0 bases and J shed 5 bases, with 11 bases lying between them. This CDR3 region has 15 residues. Germline lookup yields CDR1 SGDLS and CDR2 YYNGEE. The CDR3 DNA reads as TGTGCCAGCAGCGTAGGGGTCACATTAAATGAAAAACTGTTTTTT. Protein sequence: CASSVGVTLNEKLFF.

Comment on this clonotype: This may stem from a read error, because a much larger clone lies one nucleotide away. V gene TRBV12-3 or TRBV12-4 combines with J gene TRBJ2-5; 7 nucleotides align to TRBD1. The junction had 21 bases not matched to a gene; V was cut back by 6 bases and J by 5 bases. CDR3 length: 18 amino acids. CDR3 sequence reads: CASSLTIRGHFRRETQYF. The CDR3 coding sequence is TGTGCCAGCAGCCTGACCATTAGGGGGCACTTCCGTAGGGAGACCCAGTACTTC.

The rearrangement uses TRBV5-4 and TRBJ2-1; TRBD1 matches at 10 bases. V shed 4 bases and J 7 bases; nucleotides not matched to a gene: 5. The CDR3 covers 14 residues. The V gene's germline CDR1 is SGHNT and CDR2 YYREEE (reference sequence). The chain's CDR3 is CASSRQGALNEQFF. For the CDR3, the DNA is TGTGCCAGCAGCCGACAGGGGGCGTTGAATGAGCAGTTCTTC.

This sequence joins TRBV29-1 and TRBJ1-4; D is undetermined. There are 13 residues in the CDR3. Trimming removed 7 bases at V and 0 bases at J, with 9 bases between. CDR1 is SQVTM and CDR2 is ANQGSEA in the germline V gene. The CDR3 loop is CSARAATNEKLFF. The CDR3 DNA sequence: TGCAGCGCCCGAGCTGCAACTAATGAAAAACTGTTTTTT.

Ten or more counts support this clonotype. This chain connects TRBV27 to TRBJ1-5; perhaps TRBD1 as D (6 bases). Trimming shortened V by 4 bases and J by 5 bases, and 18 bases separated the two germline ends. The germline V gene has CDR1 MNHEY and CDR2 SMNVEV (reference sequence). The CDR3 has 16 amino acids. The CDR3 reads CASSSLPAGHDQPQHF. The CDR3, as DNA: TGTGCCAGCAGTTCCCTCCCGGCGGGACATGATCAGCCCCAGCATTTT.

This clonotype came up a few times. The gene calls are TRBV6-2 or TRBV6-3 and TRBJ2-2, with 8 bases fitting TRBD1. The V segment lost 7 bases and the J segment 4 bases; nucleotides outside the gene matches: 5. In germline, CDR1 is MNHEY, CDR2 SVGEGT. The CDR3 loop spans 14 amino acids. CDR3 coding DNA: TGTGCCAGCACCTGGGACAGGACCACCGGGGAGCTGTTTTTT. It yields the protein CASTWDRTTGELFF.

A few counts support this clonotype. V gene TRBV4-3 combines with J gene TRBJ1-1, with 11 bases matching TRBD1. This CDR3 is built from 14 residues. CDR1 is LGHNA, CDR2 YSLEER, per germline. After removal of 0 bases from V and 11 bases from J, the junction contained 5 bases not matched to a gene. The CDR3 nucleotides are TGCGCCAGCAGCCAAGATCGGACAGGGGGCCTGGCTTTCTTT. Translation gives CASSQDRTGGLAFF.

The V gene is TRBV5-6, the J gene TRBJ1-4, with D tentatively TRBD1 (5 bases). V lost 1 base to trimming and J lost 8 bases, with 12 bases between them. There are 14 residues in the CDR3. Germline CDR1 reads SGHDT; CDR2 reads YYEEEE. The CDR3 is CASSLLAGKEKLFF. DNA of the CDR3: TGTGCCAGCAGCTTGTTGGCAGGGAAGGAAAAACTGTTTTTT.

This sequence joins TRBV12-5 and TRBJ2-1; possibly TRBD2 for D (6 bases). CDR3 length: 17 amino acids. The germline V gene has CDR1 LGHNT and CDR2 FRNRAP. With 1 base removed from V and 8 bases from J, the gap between germline ends came to 21 bases. This CDR3 reads CASGLDHIAPREDEQFF. In DNA, the CDR3 is TGTGCTAGTGGTTTGGACCATATAGCCCCGAGGGAGGATGAGCAGTTCTTC.

The table lists this clonotype with a few counts. This chain joins TRBV3-1 and TRBJ2-6; 8 bases are shared with TRBD1. Trimming removed 4 bases from V and 5 bases from J; junction bases left unmatched: 13. Germline V lookup: CDR1 LGHDT, CDR2 YNNKEL (reference sequence). The CDR3 consists of 18 residues. CDR3 residues: CASSLHPRGQGWANVLTF. CDR3 DNA: TGTGCCAGCAGCCTCCACCCTAGAGGACAGGGTTGGGCCAACGTCCTGACTTTC.

This clonotype was detected only a few times. This chain links TRBV5-6 with TRBJ1-3; no clear D gene. The V gene lost 1 base and the J gene lost 2 bases, with 10 bases spanning the gap. Germline lookup yields CDR1 SGHDT and CDR2 YYEEEE. The CDR3 extends over 15 amino acids. The CDR3 DNA reads as TGTGCCAGCAGCTTGCCCGGACTGACTGGAAACACCATATATTTT. Translating gives CASSLPGLTGNTIYF. Filled out from reference TRBV5-6 and TRBJ1-3, the complete variable domain reads DAGVTQSPTHLIKTRGQQVTLRCSPKSGHDTVSWYQQALGQGPQFIFQYYEEEERQRGNFPDRFSGHQFPNYSSELNVNALLLGDSALYLCASSLPGLTGNTIYFGEGSWLTVV.

This chain links TRBV20-1 with TRBJ2-1; perhaps TRBD1 as D (6 bases). CDR1 and CDR2 from the germline V gene are DFQATT and SNEGSKA (reference sequence). There are 13 residues in the CDR3. Trimming removed 0 bases from V and 6 bases from J, with 9 bases in between. The CDR3 coding sequence is TGCAGTGCTAGAGAACTGACAGGCAATGAGCAGTTCTTC. The encoded protein is CSARELTGNEQFF.

At least ten counts were recorded for this clonotype. The chain employs TRBV29-1 and TRBJ2-1; 10 bases align to TRBD2. J gave up 2 bases and V 5 bases, and 6 bases lay outside the gene matches. In germline, CDR1 is SQVTM, CDR2 ANQGSEA. The CDR3 is 15 amino acids. The CDR3 sequence: CSVFIGLAAYNEQFF. For the CDR3, the DNA is TGCAGCGTTTTTATCGGACTAGCGGCCTACAATGAGCAGTTCTTC.

CDR3 sequence reads: CASSQGVGAGTYNEQFF. DNA of the CDR3: TGTGCCAGCAGCCAAGGGGTAGGGGCAGGGACCTACAATGAGCAGTTCTTC. The chain joins TRBV4-2 to TRBJ2-1, with D perhaps matching TRBD1 (5 bases). Germline V gene data show CDR1 as LGHNA and CDR2 as YNFKEQ. V lost 1 base, J lost 2 bases, and 15 bases lay in between. CDR3 size: 17 residues.

In its sample, this clonotype was seen a few times. The rearrangement links TRBV4-2 to TRBJ2-3, with 11 nucleotides matching TRBD2. The germline gives CDR1 LGHNA, CDR2 YNFKEQ. CDR3 size: 16 residues. J was trimmed by 2 bases and V by 0 bases; bases with no gene match: 1. The CDR3 DNA reads TGTGCCAGCAGCCAAGAACTAGCGGGGGTCACAGATACGCAGTATTTT. Translating it yields CASSQELAGVTDTQYF.